This is a list of T cell receptor beta chains from one sample in a study of control samples from healthy donors and cancer patients. Sequenced by immunoSEQ multiplex PCR; TCRdb stores in-frame clones only, minus some. Of 130,000 to 150,000 clones in the sample, roughly 93% were seen once. Sequenced material: blood. Receptors originate from a man aged 18-30 years in good health. Each CDR3 is given with its conserved first and last residue. A D gene is named only where the DNA matches it firmly.

>TRBV5-1|-|TRBJ2-3
TGCGCCAGCAGCCCTAGGAAGGGGGATACGCAGTATTTT
CASSPRKGDTQYF
>TRBV10-3|-|TRBJ2-7
TGTGCCATACAATCAAATCACGAGCAGTACTTC
CAIQSNHEQYF
>TRBV12-3/TRBV12-4|-|TRBJ1-1
TGTGCCAGCATCTTAGGGGTTGGCACTGAAGCTTTCTTT
CASILGVGTEAFF
>TRBV10-3|-|TRBJ2-7
TGTGCCATCAGTGGTTGGGGCTACGAGCAGTACTTC
CAISGWGYEQYF
>TRBV7-2|-|TRBJ2-4
TGTGCCAGCAGCTTCGAGCTAGGAAGGGCCAAAAACATTCAGTACTTC
CASSFELGRAKNIQYF
>TRBV5-4|-|TRBJ1-1
TGTGCCAGCAGCCCGGATCCCAACACTGAAGCTTTCTTT
CASSPDPNTEAFF
>TRBV2|TRBD1|TRBJ1-3
TGTGCCAGCAGCTGGACAGGGGGCGGTTTGGACACCATATATTTT
CASSWTGGGLDTIYF
>TRBV13|-|TRBJ2-3
TGTGCCAGCAGCCCGGAAGGTCCAAATACGCAGTATTTT
CASSPEGPNTQYF
>TRBV30|-|TRBJ1-4
TGTGCCTGGTCCCCAGGGCCGAATGAAAAACTGTTTTTT
CAWSPGPNEKLFF
>TRBV28|TRBD2|TRBJ2-5
TGTGCCAGCAGTTCGATGACTAGCGGGAGATTAGAGACCCAGTACTTC
CASSSMTSGRLETQYF